This TCR beta chain originates from a study of CD8+ T cells in alopecia areata. V shed 4 bases, J shed 8 bases, and the junction held 5 bases outside the gene matches. The CDR3 extends over 12 amino acids. Per the germline V gene, CDR1 is SGHVS and CDR2 is FQNEAQ. Extraction and reverse transcription of RNA yielded cDNA as the sequencing template. The repertoire was sequenced with immunoSEQ multiplex PCR; TCRdb's copy has only in-frame clones and lacks some. The sample records roughly 150,000 clones, 50% to 60% being singletons. PBMCs were stained for CD3, CD4 and CD8, and CD4+ and CD8+ T cells were sorted.

The receptor's source is a human donor in good health. This sequence joins TRBV7-8 and TRBJ2-7, with TRBD2 matching over 7 bases. The source material was CD4+ T cells sorted from blood. In DNA, the CDR3 is TGTGCCAGCAGCTCAGCGCGGGGGAAGCAGTACTTC. This translates into CASSSARGKQYF.